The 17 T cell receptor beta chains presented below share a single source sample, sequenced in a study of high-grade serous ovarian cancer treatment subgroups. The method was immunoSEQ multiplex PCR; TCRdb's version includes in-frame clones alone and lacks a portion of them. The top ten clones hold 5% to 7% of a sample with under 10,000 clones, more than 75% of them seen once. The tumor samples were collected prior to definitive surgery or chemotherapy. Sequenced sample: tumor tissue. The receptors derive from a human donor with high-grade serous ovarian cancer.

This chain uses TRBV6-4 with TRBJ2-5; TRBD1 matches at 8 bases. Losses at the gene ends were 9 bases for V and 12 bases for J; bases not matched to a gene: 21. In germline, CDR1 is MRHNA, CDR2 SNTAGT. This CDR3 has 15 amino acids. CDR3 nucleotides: TGTGCCAGTCCTTTAAGGACAGGGCATTCCAAGAAGGAGTACTTC. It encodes CASPLRTGHSKKEYF.

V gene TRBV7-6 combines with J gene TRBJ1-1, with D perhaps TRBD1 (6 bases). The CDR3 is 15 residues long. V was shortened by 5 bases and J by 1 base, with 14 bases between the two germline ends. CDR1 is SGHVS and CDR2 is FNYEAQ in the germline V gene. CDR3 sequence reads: CASSQGGGRNTEAFF. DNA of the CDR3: TGTGCCAGCAGCCAAGGGGGGGGCCGGAACACTGAAGCTTTCTTT.

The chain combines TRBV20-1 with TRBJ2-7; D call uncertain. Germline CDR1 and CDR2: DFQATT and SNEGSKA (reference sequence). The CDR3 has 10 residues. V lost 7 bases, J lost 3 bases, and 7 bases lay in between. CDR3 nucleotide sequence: TGCAGTGTTCAAGGCTACGAGCAGTACTTC. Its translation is CSVQGYEQYF.

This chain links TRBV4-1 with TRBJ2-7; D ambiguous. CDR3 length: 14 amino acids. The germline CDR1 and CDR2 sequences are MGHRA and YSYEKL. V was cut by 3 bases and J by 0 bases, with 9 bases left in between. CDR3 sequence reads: CASSQALSSYEQYF. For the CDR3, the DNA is TGCGCCAGCAGCCAGGCACTTAGCTCCTACGAGCAGTACTTC.

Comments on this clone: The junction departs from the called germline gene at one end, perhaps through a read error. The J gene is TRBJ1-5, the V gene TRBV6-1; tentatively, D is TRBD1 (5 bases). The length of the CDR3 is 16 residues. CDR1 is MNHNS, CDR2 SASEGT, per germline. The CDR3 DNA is TGTGCCATCAGTGAGTCTGGGGCAGCAAACAATCAGCCCCAGCATTTT. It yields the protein CAISESGAANNQPQHF.

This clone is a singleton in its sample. In DNA form, the CDR3 reads TGTGCCAGCAGTCGGACAGGCAGGGGAGAGCAGTTCTTC. This codes for CASSRTGRGEQFF. V is TRBV7-3 and J is TRBJ2-1; 7 positions agree with TRBD1. The germline V gene has CDR1 SGHTA and CDR2 FQGTGA. The V and J ends lost 6 bases and 10 bases, in that order; junction bases with no gene match: 9. This CDR3 contains 13 residues.

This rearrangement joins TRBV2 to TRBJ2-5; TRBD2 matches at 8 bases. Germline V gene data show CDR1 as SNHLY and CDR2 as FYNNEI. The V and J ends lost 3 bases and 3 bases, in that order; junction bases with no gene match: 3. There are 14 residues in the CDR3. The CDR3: CASSENGGEETQYF. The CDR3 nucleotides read TGTGCCAGCAGTGAGAACGGGGGGGAAGAGACCCAGTACTTC.

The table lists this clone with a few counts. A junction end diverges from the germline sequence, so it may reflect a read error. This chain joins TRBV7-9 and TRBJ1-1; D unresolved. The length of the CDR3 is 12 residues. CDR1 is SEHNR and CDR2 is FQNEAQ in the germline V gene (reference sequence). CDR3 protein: CASSLGPPGLPF. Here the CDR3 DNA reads TGTGCCAGCAGCTTAGGGCCCCCAGGCCTTCCTTTT.

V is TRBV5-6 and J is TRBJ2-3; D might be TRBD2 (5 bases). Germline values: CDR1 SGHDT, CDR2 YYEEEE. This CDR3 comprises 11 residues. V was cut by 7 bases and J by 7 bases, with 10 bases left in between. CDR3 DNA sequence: TGTGCCAGCCAGGACTCTAATACGCAGTATTTT. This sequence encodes CASQDSNTQYF.

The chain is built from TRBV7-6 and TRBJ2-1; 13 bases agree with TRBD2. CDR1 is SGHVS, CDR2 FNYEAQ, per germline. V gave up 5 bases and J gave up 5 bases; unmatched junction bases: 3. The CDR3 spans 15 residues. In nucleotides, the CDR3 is TGTGCCAGCAGCCTGGGACTAGCGGGGAACAATGAGCAGTTCTTC. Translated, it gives CASSLGLAGNNEQFF.

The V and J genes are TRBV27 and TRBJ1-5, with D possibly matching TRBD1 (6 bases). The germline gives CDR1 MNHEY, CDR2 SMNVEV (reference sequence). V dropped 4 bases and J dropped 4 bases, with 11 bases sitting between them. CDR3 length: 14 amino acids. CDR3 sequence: CASSYRVGNQPQHF. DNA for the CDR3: TGTGCCAGCAGTTACAGGGTGGGAAATCAGCCCCAGCATTTT.

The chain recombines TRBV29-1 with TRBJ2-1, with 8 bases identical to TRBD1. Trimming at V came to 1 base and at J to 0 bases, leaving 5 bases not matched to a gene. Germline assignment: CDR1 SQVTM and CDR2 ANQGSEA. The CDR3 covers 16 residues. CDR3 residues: CSVEGTGSSSYNEQFF. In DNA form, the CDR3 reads TGCAGCGTTGAAGGGACAGGGTCAAGCTCCTACAATGAGCAGTTCTTC.

DNA for the CDR3: TGTGCCAGCAGTTATTGGCAGGGTAACACCGGGGAGCTGTTTTTT. The encoded protein is CASSYWQGNTGELFF. The chain links TRBV6-6 to TRBJ2-2; TRBD1 might be the D (5 bases). Germline loops: CDR1 MNHNY, CDR2 SVGAGI (reference sequence). This CDR3 region has 15 residues. V dropped 3 bases and J dropped 2 bases, with 10 bases sitting between them.

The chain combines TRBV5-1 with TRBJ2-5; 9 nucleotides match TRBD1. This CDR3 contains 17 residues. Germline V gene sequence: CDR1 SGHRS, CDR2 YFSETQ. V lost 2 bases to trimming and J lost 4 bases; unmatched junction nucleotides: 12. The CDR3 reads CASSFGPGTGSGETQYF. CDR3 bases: TGCGCCAGCAGCTTCGGCCCCGGGACAGGGAGTGGAGAGACCCAGTACTTC.

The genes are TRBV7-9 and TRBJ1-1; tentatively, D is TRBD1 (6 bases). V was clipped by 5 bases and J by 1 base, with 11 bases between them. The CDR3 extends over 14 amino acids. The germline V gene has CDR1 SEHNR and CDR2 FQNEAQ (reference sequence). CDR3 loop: CASSGGGRNTEAFF. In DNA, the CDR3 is TGTGCCAGCAGCGGGGGCGGGCGGAACACTGAAGCTTTCTTT.

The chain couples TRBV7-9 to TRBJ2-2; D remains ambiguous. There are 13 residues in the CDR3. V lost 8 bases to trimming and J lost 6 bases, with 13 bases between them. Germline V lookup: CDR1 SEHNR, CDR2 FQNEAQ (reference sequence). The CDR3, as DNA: TGTGCCAGCGTAACCGATGGAGCCGGGGAGCTGTTTTTT. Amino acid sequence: CASVTDGAGELFF.

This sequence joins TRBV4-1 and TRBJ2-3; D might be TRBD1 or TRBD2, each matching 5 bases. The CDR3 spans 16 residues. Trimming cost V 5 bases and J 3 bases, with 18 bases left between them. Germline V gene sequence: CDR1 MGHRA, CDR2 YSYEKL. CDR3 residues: CASSWGTTYGTDTQYF. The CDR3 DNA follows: TGCGCCAGCAGCTGGGGGACCACCTACGGGACAGATACGCAGTATTTT.